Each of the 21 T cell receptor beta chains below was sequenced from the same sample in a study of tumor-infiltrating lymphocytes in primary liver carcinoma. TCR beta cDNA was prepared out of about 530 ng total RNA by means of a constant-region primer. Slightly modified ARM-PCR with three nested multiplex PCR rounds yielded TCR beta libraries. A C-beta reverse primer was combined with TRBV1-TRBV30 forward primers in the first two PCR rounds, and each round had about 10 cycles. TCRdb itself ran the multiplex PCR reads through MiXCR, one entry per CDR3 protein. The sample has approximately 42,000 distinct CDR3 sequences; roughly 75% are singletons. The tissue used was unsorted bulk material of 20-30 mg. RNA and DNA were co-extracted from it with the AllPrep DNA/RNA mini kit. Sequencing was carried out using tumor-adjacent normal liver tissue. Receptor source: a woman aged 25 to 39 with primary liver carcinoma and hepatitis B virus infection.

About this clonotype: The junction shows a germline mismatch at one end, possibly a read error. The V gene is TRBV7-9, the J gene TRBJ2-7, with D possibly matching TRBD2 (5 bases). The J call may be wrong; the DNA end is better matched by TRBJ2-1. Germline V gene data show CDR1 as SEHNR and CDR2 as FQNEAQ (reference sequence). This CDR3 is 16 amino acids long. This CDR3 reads CVSSSPPGSGSNEQFF. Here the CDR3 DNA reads TGTGTCAGCAGCTCCCCTCCGGGAAGTGGATCCAACGAGCAGTTCTTC.

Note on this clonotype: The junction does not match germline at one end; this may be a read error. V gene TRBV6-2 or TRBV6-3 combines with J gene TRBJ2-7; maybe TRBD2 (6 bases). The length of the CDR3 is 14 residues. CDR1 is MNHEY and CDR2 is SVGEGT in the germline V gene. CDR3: CVSSRRDLFYEQYF. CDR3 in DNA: TGTGTCAGCAGTCGCCGGGACTTGTTTTACGAACAGTACTTC.

The CDR3 DNA reads TGTGCCAGTAGCGCATGGGAGTTAACCTCTGGAAACACCATATATTTT. Protein: CASSAWELTSGNTIYF. The V gene is TRBV6-2 or TRBV6-3, the J gene TRBJ1-3; D gene uncertain. The CDR3 contains 16 residues. Deletions cut 9 bases from V and 0 bases from J, with 18 bases between. CDR1 MNHEY and CDR2 SVGEGT come from the germline V gene.

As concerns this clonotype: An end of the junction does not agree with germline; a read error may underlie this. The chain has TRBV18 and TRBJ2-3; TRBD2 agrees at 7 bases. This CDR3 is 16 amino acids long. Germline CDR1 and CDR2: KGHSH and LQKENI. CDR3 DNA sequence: TGTGCCGGCTCACCTAAGAAGGGAGGGCCAGGGGATACGCAGTATTTT. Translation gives CAGSPKKGGPGDTQYF.

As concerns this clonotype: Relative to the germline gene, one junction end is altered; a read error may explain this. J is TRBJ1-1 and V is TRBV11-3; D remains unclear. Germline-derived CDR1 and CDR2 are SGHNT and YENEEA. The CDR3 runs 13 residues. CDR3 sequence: CASSPGQNTEAVF. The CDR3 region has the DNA TGTGCCAGCAGCCCTGGGCAAAATACTGAAGCTGTCTTT.

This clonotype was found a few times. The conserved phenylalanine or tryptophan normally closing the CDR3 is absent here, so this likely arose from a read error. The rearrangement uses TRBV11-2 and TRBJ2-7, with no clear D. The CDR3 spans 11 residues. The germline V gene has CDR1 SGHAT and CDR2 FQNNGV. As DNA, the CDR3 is TGTGCTAGCTGCCCAGCATACGAGCAGTACTTG. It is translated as CASCPAYEQYL.

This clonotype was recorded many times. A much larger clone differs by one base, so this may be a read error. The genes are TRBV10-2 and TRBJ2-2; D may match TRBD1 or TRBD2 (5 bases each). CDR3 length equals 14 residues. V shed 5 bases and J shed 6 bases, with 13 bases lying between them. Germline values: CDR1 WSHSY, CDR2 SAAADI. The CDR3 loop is CASSPGRVAGELFF. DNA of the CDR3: TGCGCCAGCAGTCCGGGACGAGTAGCCGGGGAGCTGTTTTTT.

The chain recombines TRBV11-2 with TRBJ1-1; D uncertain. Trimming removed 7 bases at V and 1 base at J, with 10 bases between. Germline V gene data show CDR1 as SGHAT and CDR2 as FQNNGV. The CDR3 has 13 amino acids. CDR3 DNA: TGTGCCAGCAACTTTGTACAGAACACTGAAGCTTTCTTT. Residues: CASNFVQNTEAFF. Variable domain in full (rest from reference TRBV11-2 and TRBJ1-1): EAGVAQSPRYKIIEKRQSVAFWCNPISGHATLYWYQQILGQGPKLLIQFQNNGVVDDSQLPKDRFSAERLKGVDSTLKIQPAKLEDSAVYLCASNFVQNTEAFFGQGTRLTVV.

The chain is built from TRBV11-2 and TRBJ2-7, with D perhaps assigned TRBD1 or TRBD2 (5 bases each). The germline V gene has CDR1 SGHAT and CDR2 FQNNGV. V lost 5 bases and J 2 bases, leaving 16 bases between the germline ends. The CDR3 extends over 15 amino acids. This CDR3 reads CASSPQGVPTYEQYF. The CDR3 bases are TGTGCCAGCAGCCCCCAGGGAGTGCCGACCTACGAGCAGTACTTC.

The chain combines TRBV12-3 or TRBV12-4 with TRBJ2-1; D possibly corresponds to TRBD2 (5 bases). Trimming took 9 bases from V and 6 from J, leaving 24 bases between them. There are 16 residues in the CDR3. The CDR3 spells CASRRGGRESLNEQFF. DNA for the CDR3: TGTGCCAGTCGGCGAGGAGGAAGGGAGAGTCTCAATGAGCAGTTCTTC.

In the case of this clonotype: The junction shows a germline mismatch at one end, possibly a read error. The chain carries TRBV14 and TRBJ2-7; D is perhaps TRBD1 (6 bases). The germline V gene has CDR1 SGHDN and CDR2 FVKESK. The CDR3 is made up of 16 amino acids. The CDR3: CASSPRRGCGTYVQYF. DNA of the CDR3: TGTGCCAGCAGCCCGCGCAGGGGTTGTGGAACCTACGTGCAGTACTTC.

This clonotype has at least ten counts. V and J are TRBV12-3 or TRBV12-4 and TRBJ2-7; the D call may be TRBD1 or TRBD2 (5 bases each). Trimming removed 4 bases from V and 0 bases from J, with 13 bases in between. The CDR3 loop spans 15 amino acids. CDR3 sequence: CASSSGTPSSYEQYF. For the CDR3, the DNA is TGTGCCAGCAGTTCCGGGACGCCGAGCTCCTACGAGCAGTACTTC.

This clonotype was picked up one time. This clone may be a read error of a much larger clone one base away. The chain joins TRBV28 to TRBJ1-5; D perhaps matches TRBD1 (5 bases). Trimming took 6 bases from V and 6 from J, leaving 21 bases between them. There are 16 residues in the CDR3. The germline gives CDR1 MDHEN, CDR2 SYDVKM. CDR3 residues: CASSLTGRGGSQPQHF. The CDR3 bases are TGTGCCAGCAGCCTAACAGGAAGGGGAGGCAGTCAGCCCCAGCATTTT.

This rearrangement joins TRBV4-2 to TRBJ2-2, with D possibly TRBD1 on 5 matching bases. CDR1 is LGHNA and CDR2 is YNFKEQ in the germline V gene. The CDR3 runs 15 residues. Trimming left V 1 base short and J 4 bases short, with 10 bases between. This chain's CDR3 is CASSQGTRGTGELFF. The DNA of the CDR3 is TGTGCCAGCAGCCAAGGAACAAGGGGCACCGGGGAGCTGTTTTTT.

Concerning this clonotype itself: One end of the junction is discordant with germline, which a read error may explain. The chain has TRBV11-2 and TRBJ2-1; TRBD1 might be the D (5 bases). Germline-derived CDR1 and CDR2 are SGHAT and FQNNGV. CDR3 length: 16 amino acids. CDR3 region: CASSFQGYSSYNELFF. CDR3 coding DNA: TGTGCTAGCAGCTTTCAGGGCTACTCCTCCTACAATGAACTGTTCTTC.

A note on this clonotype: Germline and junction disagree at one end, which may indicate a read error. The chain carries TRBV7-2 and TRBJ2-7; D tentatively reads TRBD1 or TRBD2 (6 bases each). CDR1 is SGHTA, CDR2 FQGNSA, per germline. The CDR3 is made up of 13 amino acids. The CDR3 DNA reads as TGTGCCAGCAGCCATCAGGGGAGGTACGAGGAGTACTTC. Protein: CASSHQGRYEEYF. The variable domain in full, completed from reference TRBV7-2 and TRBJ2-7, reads GAGVSQSPSNKVTEKGKDVELRCDPISGHTALYWYRQSLGQGLEFLIYFQGNSAPDKSGLPSDRFSAERTGGSVSTLTIQRTQQEDSAVYLCASSHQGRYEEYFGPGTRLTVT.

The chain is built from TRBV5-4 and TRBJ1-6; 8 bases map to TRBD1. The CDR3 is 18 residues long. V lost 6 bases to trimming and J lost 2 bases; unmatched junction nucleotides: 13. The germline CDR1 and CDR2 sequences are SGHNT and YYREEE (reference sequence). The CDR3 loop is CASNTYYRGITYNSPLHF. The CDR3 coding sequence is TGTGCCAGCAACACCTACTACAGGGGGATTACCTATAATTCACCCCTCCACTTT. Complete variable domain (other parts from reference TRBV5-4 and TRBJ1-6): ETGVTQSPTHLIKTRGQQVTLRCSSQSGHNTVSWYQQALGQGPQFIFQYYREEENGRGNFPPRFSGLQFPNYSSELNVNALELDDSALYLCASNTYYRGITYNSPLHFGNGTRLTVT.

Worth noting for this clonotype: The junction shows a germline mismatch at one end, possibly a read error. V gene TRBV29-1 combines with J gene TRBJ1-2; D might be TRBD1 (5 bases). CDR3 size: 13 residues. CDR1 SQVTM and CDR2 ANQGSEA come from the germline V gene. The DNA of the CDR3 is TGCAGCGTTGATCCGGGGACCAGATATGGCCACACCTTC. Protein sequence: CSVDPGTRYGHTF. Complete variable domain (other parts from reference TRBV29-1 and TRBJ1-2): SAVISQKPSRDICQRGTSLTIQCQVDSQVTMMFWYRQQPGQSLTLIATANQGSEATYESGFVIDKFPISRPNLTFSTLTVSNMSPEDSSIYLCSVDPGTRYGHTFGSGTRLTVV.

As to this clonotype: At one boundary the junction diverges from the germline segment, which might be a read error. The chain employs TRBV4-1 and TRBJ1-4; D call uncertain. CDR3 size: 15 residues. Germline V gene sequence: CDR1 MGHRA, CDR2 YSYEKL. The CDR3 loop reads CASSQDIAPRERLFF. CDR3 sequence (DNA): TGCGCCAGCAGCCAAGACATCGCACCGAGGGAAAGACTGTTTTTT.

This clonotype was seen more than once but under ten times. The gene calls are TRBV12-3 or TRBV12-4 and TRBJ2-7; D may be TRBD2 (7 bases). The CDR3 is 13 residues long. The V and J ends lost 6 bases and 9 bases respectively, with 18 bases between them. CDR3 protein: CASRKRGAHGQYF. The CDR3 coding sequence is TGTGCCAGCAGGAAACGGGGGGCCCACGGGCAGTACTTC.

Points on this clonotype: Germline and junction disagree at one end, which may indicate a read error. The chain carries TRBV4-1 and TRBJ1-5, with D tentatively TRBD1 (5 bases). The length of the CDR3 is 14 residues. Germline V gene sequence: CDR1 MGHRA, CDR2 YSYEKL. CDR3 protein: CASSLFQGNRPQHF. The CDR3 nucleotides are TGTGCCAGCAGCCTATTTCAGGGAAATCGGCCCCAGCATTTT.